This T cell receptor beta chain came from a study of early T cells in non-severe SARS-CoV-2 infection. Study details: Sequencing input comprised bulk RNA from unsorted whole blood; chain pairing was not available.

V was pared by 2 bases and J by 4 bases, with 5 bases of the junction left unmatched. The CDR3 contains 16 residues. Per germline, CDR1 SEHNR and CDR2 FQNEAQ (reference sequence). Individual cDNA molecules each received unique molecular identifiers attached to them. Via MiXCR, TCRdb re-called the 5' RACE reads, giving one row per CDR3 protein. The repertoire consists of tens of thousands of distinct CDR3 sequences, with around a tenth occurring once and the leading ten covering 6% to 8%. Only a few counts were recorded for this clonotype. The antigen is not known. Findings and caveats of the study: Reliance on VDJdb matching favored anti-spike CD8 responses; private and CD4 specificities were missed.

The J gene is TRBJ2-2, the V gene TRBV7-9; 9 bases are a match to TRBD1. The sequence derives from an adult who was a healthcare worker with PCR-confirmed SARS-CoV-2 infection or an uninfected control (not recorded which). The sequencing used whole blood, collected at baseline. In nucleotides, the CDR3 is TGTGCCAGCAGCTTACCGGGACAGGGCGGCACCGGGGAGCTGTTTTTT. Its protein product is CASSLPGQGGTGELFF.